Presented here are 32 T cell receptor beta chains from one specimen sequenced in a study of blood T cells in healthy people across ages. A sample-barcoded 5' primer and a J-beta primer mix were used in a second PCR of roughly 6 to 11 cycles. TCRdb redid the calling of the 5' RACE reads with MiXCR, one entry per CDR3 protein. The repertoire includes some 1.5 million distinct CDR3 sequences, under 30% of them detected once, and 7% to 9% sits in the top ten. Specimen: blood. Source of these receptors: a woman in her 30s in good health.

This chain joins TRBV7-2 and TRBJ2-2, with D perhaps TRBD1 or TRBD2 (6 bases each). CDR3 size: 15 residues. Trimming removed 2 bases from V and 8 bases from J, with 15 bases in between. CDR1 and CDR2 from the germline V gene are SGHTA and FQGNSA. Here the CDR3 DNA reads TGTGCCAGCAGCTTACTTACCCCGGGGGCGGGGGAGCTGTTTTTT. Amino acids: CASSLLTPGAGELFF.

For the CDR3, the DNA is TGTGCCAGCGGCGGAGGGGGCGTCAAAAACATTCAGTACTTC. Translated: CASGGGGVKNIQYF. This chain uses TRBV3-1 with TRBJ2-4, with D possibly TRBD1 on 7 matching bases. Germline V gene sequence: CDR1 LGHDT, CDR2 YNNKEL (reference sequence). V was pared by 8 bases and J by 3 bases, with 14 bases between. There are 14 residues in the CDR3.

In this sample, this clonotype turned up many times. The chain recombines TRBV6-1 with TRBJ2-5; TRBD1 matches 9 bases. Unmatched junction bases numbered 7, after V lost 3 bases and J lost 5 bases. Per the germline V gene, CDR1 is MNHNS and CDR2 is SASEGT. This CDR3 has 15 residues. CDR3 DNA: TGTGCCAGCAGTGAGGGACAGGGTCTACAGGAGACCCAGTACTTC. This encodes CASSEGQGLQETQYF.

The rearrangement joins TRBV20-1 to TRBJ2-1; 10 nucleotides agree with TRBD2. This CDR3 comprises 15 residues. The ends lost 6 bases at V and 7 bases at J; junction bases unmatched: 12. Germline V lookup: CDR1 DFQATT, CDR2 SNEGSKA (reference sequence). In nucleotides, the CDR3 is TGCAGTGCACACGTTCTAGCGGGGGTGGTAAATGAGCAGTTCTTC. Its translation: CSAHVLAGVVNEQFF.

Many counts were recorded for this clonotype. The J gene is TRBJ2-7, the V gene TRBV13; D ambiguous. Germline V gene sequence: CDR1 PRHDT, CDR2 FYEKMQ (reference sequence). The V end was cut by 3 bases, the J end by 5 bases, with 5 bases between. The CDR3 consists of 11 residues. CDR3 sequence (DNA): TGTGCCAGCAGCTTGGAGAACGAGCAGTACTTC. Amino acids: CASSLENEQYF.

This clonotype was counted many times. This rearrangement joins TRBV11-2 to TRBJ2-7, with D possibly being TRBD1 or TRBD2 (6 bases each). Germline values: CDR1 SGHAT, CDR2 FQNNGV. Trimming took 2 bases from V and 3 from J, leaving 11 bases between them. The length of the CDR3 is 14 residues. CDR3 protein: CASSLMGGIYEQYF. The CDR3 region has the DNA TGTGCCAGCAGCTTAATGGGGGGCATCTACGAGCAGTACTTC.

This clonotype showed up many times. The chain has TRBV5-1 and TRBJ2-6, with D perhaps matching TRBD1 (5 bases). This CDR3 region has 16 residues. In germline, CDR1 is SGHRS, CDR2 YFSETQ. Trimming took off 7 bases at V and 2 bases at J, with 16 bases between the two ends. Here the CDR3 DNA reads TGCGCCAGCTCAAGCAGGGCTCTCCCTGGGGCCAACGTCCTGACTTTC. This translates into CASSSRALPGANVLTF.

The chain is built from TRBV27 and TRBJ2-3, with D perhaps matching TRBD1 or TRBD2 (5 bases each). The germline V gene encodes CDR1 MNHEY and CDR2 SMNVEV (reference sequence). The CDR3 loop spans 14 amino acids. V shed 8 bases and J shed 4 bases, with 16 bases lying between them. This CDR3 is CASGPGSGADTQYF. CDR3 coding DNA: TGTGCCAGCGGGCCAGGGAGCGGCGCAGATACGCAGTATTTT.

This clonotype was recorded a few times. In nucleotides, the CDR3 is TGTGCCAGCAGCCTTATCGGGAGGGACAGGGGATTCAATGAGCAGTTCTTC. Protein sequence: CASSLIGRDRGFNEQFF. This chain connects TRBV3-1 to TRBJ2-1; 10 nucleotides match TRBD1. The CDR3 contains 17 residues. With V trimmed by 4 bases and J by 6 bases, 12 bases remained unmatched. Germline values: CDR1 LGHDT, CDR2 YNNKEL (reference sequence).

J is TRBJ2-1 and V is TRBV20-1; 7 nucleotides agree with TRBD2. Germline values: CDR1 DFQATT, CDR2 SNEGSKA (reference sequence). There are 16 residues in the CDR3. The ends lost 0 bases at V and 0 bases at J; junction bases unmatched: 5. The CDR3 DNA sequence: TGCAGTGCTAGAGATCGGGGCGGGAGCTCCTACAATGAGCAGTTCTTC. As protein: CSARDRGGSSYNEQFF.

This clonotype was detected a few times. The CDR3 nucleotides read TGTGCCAGCAGCCTTTACCTCAGTGGCTACACCTTC. Its protein product is CASSLYLSGYTF. The J gene is TRBJ1-2, the V gene TRBV5-6; D is unclear. From germline, CDR1 is SGHDT and CDR2 YYEEEE. The CDR3 runs 12 residues. Trimming removed 4 bases from V and 7 bases from J, with 11 bases in between.

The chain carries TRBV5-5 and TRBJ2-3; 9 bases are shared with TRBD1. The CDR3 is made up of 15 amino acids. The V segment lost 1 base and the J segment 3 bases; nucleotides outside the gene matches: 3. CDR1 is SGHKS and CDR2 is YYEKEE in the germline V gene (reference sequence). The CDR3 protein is CASSLLDRGTDTQYF. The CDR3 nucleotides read TGTGCCAGCAGCTTGCTGGACAGGGGAACAGATACGCAGTATTTT. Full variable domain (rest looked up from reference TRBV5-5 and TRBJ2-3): DAGVTQSPTHLIKTRGQQVTLRCSPISGHKSVSWYQQVLGQGPQFIFQYYEKEERGRGNFPDRFSARQFPNYSSELNVNALLLGDSALYLCASSLLDRGTDTQYFGPGTRLTVL.

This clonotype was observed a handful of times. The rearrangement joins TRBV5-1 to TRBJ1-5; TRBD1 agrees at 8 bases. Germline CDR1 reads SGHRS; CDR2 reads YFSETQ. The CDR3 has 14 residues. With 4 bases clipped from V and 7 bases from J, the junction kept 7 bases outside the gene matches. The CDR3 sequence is CASSKDREGQPQHF. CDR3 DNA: TGCGCCAGCAGCAAGGACAGGGAAGGACAGCCCCAGCATTTT.

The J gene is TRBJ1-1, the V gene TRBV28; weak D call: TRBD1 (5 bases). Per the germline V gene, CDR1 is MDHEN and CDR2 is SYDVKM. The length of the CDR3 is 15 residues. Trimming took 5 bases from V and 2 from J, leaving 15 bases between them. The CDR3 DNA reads TGTGCCAGCAGTGTCACCGGGACGCAAAACACTGAAGCTTTCTTT. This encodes CASSVTGTQNTEAFF.

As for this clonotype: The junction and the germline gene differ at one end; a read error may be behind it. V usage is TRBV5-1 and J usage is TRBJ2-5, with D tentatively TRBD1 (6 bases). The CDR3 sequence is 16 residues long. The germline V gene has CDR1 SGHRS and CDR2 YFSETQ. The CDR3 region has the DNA TGCGCCAGCAGATTACGGACAGCACCGTACCAAGAGGCCCAGTACTTC. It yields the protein CASRLRTAPYQEAQYF.

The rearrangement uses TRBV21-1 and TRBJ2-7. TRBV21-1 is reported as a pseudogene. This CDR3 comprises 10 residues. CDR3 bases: TGTGCCAGCTGGCGGTACGAGCAGTACTTC. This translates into CASWRYEQYF.

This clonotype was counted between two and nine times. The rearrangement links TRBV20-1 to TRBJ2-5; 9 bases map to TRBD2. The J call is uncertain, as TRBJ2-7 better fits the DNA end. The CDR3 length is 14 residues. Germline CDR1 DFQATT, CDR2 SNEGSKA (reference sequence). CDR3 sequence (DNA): TGCAGTGCCAAACTAGCGGGTCGATCCTACGAGCAGTACTTC. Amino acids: CSAKLAGRSYEQYF.

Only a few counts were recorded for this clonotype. The CDR3 sequence is CSAPGLAESYNEQFF. CDR3 coding DNA: TGCAGTGCTCCTGGACTAGCGGAATCCTACAATGAGCAGTTCTTC. The rearrangement joins TRBV20-1 to TRBJ2-1, with TRBD2 matching 10 bases. The V and J ends lost 5 bases and 1 base, in that order; junction bases with no gene match: 5. CDR1 and CDR2 from the germline V gene are DFQATT and SNEGSKA (reference sequence). The CDR3 is 15 residues long.

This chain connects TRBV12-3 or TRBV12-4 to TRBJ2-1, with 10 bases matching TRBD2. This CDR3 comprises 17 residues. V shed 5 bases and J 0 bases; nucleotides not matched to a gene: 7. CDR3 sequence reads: CASSPRLAGHSYNEQFF. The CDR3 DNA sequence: TGTGCCAGCAGTCCCAGACTAGCGGGCCACTCCTACAATGAGCAGTTCTTC.

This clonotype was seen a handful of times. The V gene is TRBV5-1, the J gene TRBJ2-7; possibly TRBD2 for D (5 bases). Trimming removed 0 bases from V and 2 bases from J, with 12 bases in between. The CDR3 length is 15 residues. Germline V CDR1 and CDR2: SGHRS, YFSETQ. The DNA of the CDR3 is TGCGCCAGCAGCTTGGTCGAGGGATCCCCCTACGAGCAGTACTTC. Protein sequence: CASSLVEGSPYEQYF.

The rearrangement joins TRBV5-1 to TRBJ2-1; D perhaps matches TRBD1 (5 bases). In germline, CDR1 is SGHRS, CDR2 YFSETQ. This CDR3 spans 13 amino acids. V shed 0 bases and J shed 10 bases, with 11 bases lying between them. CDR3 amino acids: CASSLEGVEEQFF. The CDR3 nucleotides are TGCGCCAGCAGCTTGGAAGGGGTGGAGGAGCAGTTCTTC.

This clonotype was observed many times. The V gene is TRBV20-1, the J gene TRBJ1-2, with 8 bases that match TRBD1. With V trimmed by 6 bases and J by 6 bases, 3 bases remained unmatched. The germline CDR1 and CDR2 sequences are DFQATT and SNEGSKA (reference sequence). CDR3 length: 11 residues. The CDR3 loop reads CSATDRDGYTF. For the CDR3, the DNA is TGCAGTGCAACGGACAGGGATGGCTACACCTTC.

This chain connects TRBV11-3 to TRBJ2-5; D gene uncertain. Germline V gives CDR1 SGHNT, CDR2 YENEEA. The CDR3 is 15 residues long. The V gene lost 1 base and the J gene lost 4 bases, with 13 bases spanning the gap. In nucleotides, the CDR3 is TGTGCCAGCAGCTTAGGGGGTAAATACCGAGAGACCCAGTACTTC. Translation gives CASSLGGKYRETQYF.

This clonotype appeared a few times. In DNA, the CDR3 is TGTGCCAGCAGCTTGCGCAGCTCTAACGAGCAGTACTTC. Its protein is CASSLRSSNEQYF. V usage is TRBV5-5 and J usage is TRBJ2-7; D not resolved. The length of the CDR3 is 13 residues. Germline values: CDR1 SGHKS, CDR2 YYEKEE (reference sequence). The V end lost 1 base, the J end lost 5 bases, and 10 bases lay between the germline ends.

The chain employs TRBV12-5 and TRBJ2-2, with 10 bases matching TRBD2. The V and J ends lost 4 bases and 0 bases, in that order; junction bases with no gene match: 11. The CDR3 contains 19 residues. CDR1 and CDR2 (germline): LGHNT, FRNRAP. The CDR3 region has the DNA TGTGCTAGTGGTTCCCTTGGACTAGCGGTTAGCGCGAACACCGGGGAGCTGTTTTTT. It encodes CASGSLGLAVSANTGELFF.

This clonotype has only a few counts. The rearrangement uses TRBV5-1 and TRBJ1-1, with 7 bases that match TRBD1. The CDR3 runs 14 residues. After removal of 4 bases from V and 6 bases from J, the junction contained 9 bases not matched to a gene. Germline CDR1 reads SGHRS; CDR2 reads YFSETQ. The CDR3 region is CASSGGTAGSEAFF. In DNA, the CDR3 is TGCGCCAGCAGCGGAGGGACAGCAGGATCTGAAGCTTTCTTT. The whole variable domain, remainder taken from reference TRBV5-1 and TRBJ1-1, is KAGVTQTPRYLIKTRGQQVTLSCSPISGHRSVSWYQQTPGQGLQFLFEYFSETQRNKGNFPGRFSGRQFSNSRSEMNVSTLELGDSALYLCASSGGTAGSEAFFGQGTRLTVV.

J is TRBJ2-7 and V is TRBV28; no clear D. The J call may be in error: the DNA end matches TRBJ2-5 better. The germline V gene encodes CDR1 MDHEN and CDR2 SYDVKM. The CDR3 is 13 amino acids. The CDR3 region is CASSHYSTETQYF. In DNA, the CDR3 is TGTGCCAGCAGCCATTACAGTACAGAGACCCAGTACTTC.

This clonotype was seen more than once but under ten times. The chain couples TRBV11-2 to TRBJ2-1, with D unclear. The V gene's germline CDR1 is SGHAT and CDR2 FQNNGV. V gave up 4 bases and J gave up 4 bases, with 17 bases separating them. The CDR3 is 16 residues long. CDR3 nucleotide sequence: TGTGCCAGCAGCTCGCATGGGGTCAGCCTTTACAATGAGCAGTTCTTC. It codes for CASSSHGVSLYNEQFF.

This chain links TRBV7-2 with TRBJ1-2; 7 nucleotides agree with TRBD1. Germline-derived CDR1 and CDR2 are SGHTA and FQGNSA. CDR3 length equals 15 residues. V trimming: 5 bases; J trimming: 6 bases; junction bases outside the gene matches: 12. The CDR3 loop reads CASSVGGGQGDGYTF. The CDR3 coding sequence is TGTGCCAGCAGCGTAGGAGGGGGCCAGGGAGATGGCTACACCTTC.

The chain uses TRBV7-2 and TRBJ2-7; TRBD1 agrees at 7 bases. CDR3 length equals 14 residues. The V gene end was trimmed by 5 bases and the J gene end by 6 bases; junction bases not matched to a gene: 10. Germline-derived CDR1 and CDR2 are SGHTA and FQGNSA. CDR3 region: CASSPGQTSGEQYF. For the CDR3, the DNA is TGTGCCAGCAGCCCGGGACAGACCTCGGGCGAGCAGTACTTC.

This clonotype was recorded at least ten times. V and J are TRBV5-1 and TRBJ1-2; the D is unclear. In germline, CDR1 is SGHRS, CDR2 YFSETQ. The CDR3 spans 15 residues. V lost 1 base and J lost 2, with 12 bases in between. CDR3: CASSLSRDANYGYTF. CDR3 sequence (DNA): TGCGCCAGCAGCTTGTCTCGTGACGCAAACTATGGCTACACCTTC.

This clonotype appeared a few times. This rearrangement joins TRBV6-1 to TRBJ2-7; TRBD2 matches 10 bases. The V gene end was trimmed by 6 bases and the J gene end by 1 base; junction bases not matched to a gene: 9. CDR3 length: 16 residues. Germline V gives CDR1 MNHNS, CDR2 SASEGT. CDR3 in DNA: TGTGCCAGCAGGATAGCGGGGGGCCTCCCTTCCTACGAGCAGTACTTC. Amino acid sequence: CASRIAGGLPSYEQYF.